This T cell receptor beta chain derives from a study of T cells in Graves' hyperthyroidism and ophthalmopathy. The CDR3 has 17 amino acids. Germline V gene sequence: CDR1 SNHLY, CDR2 FYNNEI. Trimming stripped 5 bases from V and 1 base from J, with 18 bases between. The investigators amplified TCR beta CDR3 regions from RNA transcripts. TCR CDR3 underwent first-round RT-PCR with the HTBI primer set. TCRdb processed the multiplex PCR reads anew with MiXCR; each CDR3 protein has one entry. The sample has about 400,000 distinct CDR3 sequences; about 15% are singletons. Using 10 ml of fresh peripheral blood, PBMCs were prepared.

Sequenced sample: blood. This chain joins TRBV2 and TRBJ2-4; D may be TRBD2 (6 bases). The TCR originated in a woman aged 30 to 39 with Graves' hyperthyroidism. Here the CDR3 DNA reads TGTGCCAGCAGTCCCGGGACTTCTACTTGGGCCAAAAACATTCAGTACTTC. Its protein is CASSPGTSTWAKNIQYF. The complete variable domain, with remaining parts taken from reference TRBV2 and TRBJ2-4, reads EPEVTQTPSHQVTQMGQEVILRCVPISNHLYFYWYRQILGQKVEFLVSFYNNEISEKSEIFDDQFSVERPDGSNFTLKIRSTKLEDSAMYFCASSPGTSTWAKNIQYFGAGTRLSVL.